Below, one TCR beta chain is given with its context. This may come from a read error, since a much larger clone is one base off. The CDR3 contains 14 residues. From germline, CDR1 is MGHRA and CDR2 YSYEKL. This specimen comes from a study of early T cells in non-severe SARS-CoV-2 infection. Unique molecular identifiers were added to individual cDNA molecules. TCRdb re-derived calls from the 5' RACE reads in MiXCR, one entry per CDR3 protein. Seen here are about 20,000 distinct CDR3 sequences, around 4.8% observed once, and the top ten hold approximately 5.3%. The genes are TRBV4-1 and TRBJ2-3; D might be TRBD1 or TRBD2, each matching 5 bases. Input material: whole blood. This sequence was found in an adult who was a healthcare worker with PCR-confirmed SARS-CoV-2 infection or an uninfected control (not recorded which). The CDR3 DNA reads as TGCGCCAGCAGAGGGGTAGGGACCACAAATACGCAGTATTTT. This gives the protein CASRGVGTTNTQYF.